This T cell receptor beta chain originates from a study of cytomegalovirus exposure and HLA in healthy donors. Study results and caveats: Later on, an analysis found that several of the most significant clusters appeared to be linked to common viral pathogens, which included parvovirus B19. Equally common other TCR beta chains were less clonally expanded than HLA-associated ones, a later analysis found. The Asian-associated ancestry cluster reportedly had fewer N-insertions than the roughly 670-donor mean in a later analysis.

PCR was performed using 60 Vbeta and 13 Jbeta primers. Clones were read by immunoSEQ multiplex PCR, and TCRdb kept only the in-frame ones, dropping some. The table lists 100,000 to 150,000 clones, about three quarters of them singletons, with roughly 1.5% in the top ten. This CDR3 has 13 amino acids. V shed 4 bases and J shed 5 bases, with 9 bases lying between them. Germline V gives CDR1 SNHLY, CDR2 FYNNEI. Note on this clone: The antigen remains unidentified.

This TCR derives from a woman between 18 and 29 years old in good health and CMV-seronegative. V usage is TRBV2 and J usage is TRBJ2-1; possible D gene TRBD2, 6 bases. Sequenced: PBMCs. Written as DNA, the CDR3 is TGTGCCAGCAGTGTAGCGGAGGACAATGAGCAGTTCTTC. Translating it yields CASSVAEDNEQFF.